This T cell receptor (beta chain) emerged from a study of blood T cells in healthy people across ages. Through a sample-barcoded 5' primer and a J-beta primer mix, a second PCR was run for about 7 to 12 cycles. A minimum of 2.5 million CDR3-containing paired-end reads was obtained for each sample. One entry per CDR3 protein results from TCRdb running MiXCR on the 5' RACE reads. The sample holds 650,000 to 800,000 distinct CDR3 sequences, approximately 44% seen once. Study-wide findings and caveats: Naive CD4+ cells and diversity were both higher in long-lived donors than in aged donors.

CDR3 length: 13 amino acids. Trimming shortened V by 5 bases and J by 10 bases, and 15 bases separated the two germline ends. CDR1 SEHNR and CDR2 FQNEAQ come from the germline V gene (reference sequence). Each of the donors had 9 to 10 milliliters of peripheral blood drawn into EDTA-treated Vacutainer tubes. About this clonotype itself: The antigen remains undetermined.

Sequencing was performed on blood. This receptor was obtained from a man aged 55 to 69 in good health. This sequence joins TRBV7-9 and TRBJ2-1; TRBD1 might be the D (6 bases). The CDR3 sequence is CASSPRTAYEQFF. The CDR3 DNA is TGTGCCAGCAGCCCGAGGACAGCCTACGAGCAGTTCTTC. Looking up the rest from reference TRBV7-9 and TRBJ2-1 gives the full variable domain: DTGVSQNPRHKITKRGQNVTFRCDPISEHNRLYWYRQTLGQGPEFLTYFQNEAQLEKSRLLSDRFSAERPKGSFSTLEIQRTEQGDSAMYLCASSPRTAYEQFFGPGTRLTVL.